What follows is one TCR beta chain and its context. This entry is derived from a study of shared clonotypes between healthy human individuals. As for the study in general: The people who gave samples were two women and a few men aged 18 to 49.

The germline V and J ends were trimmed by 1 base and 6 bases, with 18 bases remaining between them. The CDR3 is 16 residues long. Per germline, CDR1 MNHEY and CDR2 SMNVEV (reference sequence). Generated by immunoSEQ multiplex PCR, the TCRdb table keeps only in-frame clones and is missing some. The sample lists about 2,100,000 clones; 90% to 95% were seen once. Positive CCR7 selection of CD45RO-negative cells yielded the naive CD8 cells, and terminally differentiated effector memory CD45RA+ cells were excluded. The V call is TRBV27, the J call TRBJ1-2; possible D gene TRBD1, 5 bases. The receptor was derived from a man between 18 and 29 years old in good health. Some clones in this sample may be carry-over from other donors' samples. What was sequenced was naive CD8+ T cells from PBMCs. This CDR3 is CASSLYFSSRVDGYTF. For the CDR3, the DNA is TGTGCCAGCAGTTTATATTTTTCCAGCAGGGTGGATGGCTACACCTTC.